These T cell receptor beta chains were read from a single sample in a study of blood T cell repertoires in COVID-19. Profiled with immunoSEQ multiplex PCR; TCRdb holds only in-frame clones, not every one. The table has roughly 500,000 clones, around nine tenths seen once. Sequenced material: PBMCs or T cells enriched from blood (not recorded which). The receptors come from a woman aged 60-75 years who had recovered from COVID-19. Both conserved end residues are part of each CDR3. Each record gives: J gene, V gene, clone size, D gene, CDR3 DNA, CDR3 protein. D genes are given only for firm matches. A row's size may be missing; if present it is once, few, many or a size class.

>TRBJ2-5|TRBV28|NA|TRBD2
TGTGCCACAGAGCGGGGCAAACAAGAGACCCAGTACTTC
CATERGKQETQYF
>TRBJ1-6|TRBV6-5|NA|TRBD1
TGTGCCAGCAGTCGGGACAGGAATTCACCCCTCCACTTT
CASSRDRNSPLHF
>TRBJ1-1|TRBV9|NA|NA
TGTGCCAGCAGCTTATGGGGGGGCACTGAAGCTTTCTTT
CASSLWGGTEAFF
>TRBJ2-4|TRBV2|NA|NA
TGTGCCAGCAGTCTGGCAGGGAAAAACATTCAGTACTTC
CASSLAGKNIQYF
>TRBJ1-2|TRBV19|NA|NA
TGTGCCAGTAGTTTGGACCACAGGGCGGATACTTATGGCTACACCTTC
CASSLDHRADTYGYTF
>TRBJ2-2|TRBV2|NA|NA
TGTGCCAGCAGGAAACAGGGCGTTAGCACCGGGGAGCTGTTTTTT
CASRKQGVSTGELFF
>TRBJ1-3|TRBV9|NA|NA
TGTGCCAGCACTAGGTCGAGCTCTGGAAACACCATATATTTT
CASTRSSSGNTIYF
>TRBJ1-3|TRBV28|NA|NA
TGTGCCAGCCAGGGGTACTCTGGAAACACCATATATTTT
CASQGYSGNTIYF
>TRBJ1-2|TRBV27|NA|TRBD1
TGTGCCAGCAGTTGGGTTAGTGGACAGGGCAACTATGGCTACACCTTC
CASSWVSGQGNYGYTF
>TRBJ1-2|TRBV27|NA|TRBD1
TGTGCCAGCAGTTTCGACAGGGGTGTATATGGCTACACCTTC
CASSFDRGVYGYTF
>TRBJ1-4|TRBV9|NA|TRBD1
TGTGCCAGCAGCGCAAGTCGACCGGGACAGGGGTCGACTAATGAAAAACTGTTTTTT
CASSASRPGQGSTNEKLFF
>TRBJ1-5|TRBV7-9|NA|TRBD1
TGTGCCAGCAGCGCGACGACAGGGTTGGGCAATCAGCCCCAGCATTTT
CASSATTGLGNQPQHF
>TRBJ1-4|TRBV4-2|NA|NA
TGTGCCAGCAGCCAAGGGGAGGGATCGGGTGAAAAACTGTTTTTT
CASSQGEGSGEKLFF
>TRBJ2-2|TRBV9|NA|TRBD2
TGTGCCAGCAGCGTGGGACTAGTTGGGGGTGGCACCGGGGAGCTGTTTTTT
CASSVGLVGGGTGELFF
>TRBJ1-5|TRBV7-2|NA|TRBD1
TGTGCCAGCTCCAGGACAGGAGAGGTTAGCAATCAGCCCCAGCATTTT
CASSRTGEVSNQPQHF
>TRBJ2-1|TRBV7-8|NA|NA
TGTGCCAGCAGCTTAGACCCTACTTACAATGAGCAGTTCTTC
CASSLDPTYNEQFF
>TRBJ2-7|TRBV6-1|NA|NA
TGTGCCAGCAGTTATGGGCCTGGGGCGCAGTACTTC
CASSYGPGAQYF
>TRBJ2-1|TRBV9|once|TRBD2
TGTGCCAGCAGCGTAGACGCCCTAGCGGGCCTATACAATGAGCAGTTCTTC
CASSVDALAGLYNEQFF
>TRBJ2-5|TRBV14|NA|TRBD1
TGTGCCAGCAGCCTAGACAGGGATCAAGAGACCCAGTACTTC
CASSLDRDQETQYF
>TRBJ2-5|TRBV5-1|NA|TRBD2
TGCGCCAGCAGCTTGTGGGGGGGACAAGAGACCCAGTACTTC
CASSLWGGQETQYF
>TRBJ1-3|TRBV5-1|NA|NA
TGCGCCAGCAGCTTGGAGGGGAACTCTGGAAACACCATATATTTT
CASSLEGNSGNTIYF
>TRBJ1-2|TRBV28|NA|NA
TGTGCCAGCACTCCAGCCGGCCGCGAGGGCTATGGCTACACCTTC
CASTPAGREGYGYTF
>TRBJ2-1|TRBV6-6|NA|TRBD2
TGTGCCACCGATAGCGGGGCGGGATTTGGTGAGCAGTTCTTC
CATDSGAGFGEQFF
>TRBJ2-7|TRBV11-3|NA|TRBD2
TGTGCCAGCAGCTTAGCGCTAGCGGGCGTCTCCTACGAGCAGTACTTC
CASSLALAGVSYEQYF
>TRBJ1-1|TRBV5-1|NA|NA
TGCGCCAGCGGAACAGGGACATCCCGCACTGAAGCTTTCTTT
CASGTGTSRTEAFF
>TRBJ1-4|TRBV9|NA|TRBD1
TGTGCCAGCAGCACAACCGGGACAGATAATGAAAAACTGTTTTTT
CASSTTGTDNEKLFF
>TRBJ1-1|TRBV2|NA|TRBD1
TGTGCCAGTAGAACAGGGGGCCGCACTGAAGCTTTCTTT
CASRTGGRTEAFF
>TRBJ2-5|TRBV11-2|once|NA
TGTGCCAGCAGCTCCCTGACCGGCCTAGTCCAAGAGACCCAGTACTTC
CASSSLTGLVQETQYF
>TRBJ1-5|TRBV28|NA|NA
TGTGCCAGCAGTTGGCTCCAAGCGGGGAGTTATCAGCCCCAGCATTTT
CASSWLQAGSYQPQHF
>TRBJ1-4|TRBV12-3/TRBV12-4|NA|NA
TGTGCCAGCAGCCAGGGGTCGGGTGAAAAACTGTTTTTT
CASSQGSGEKLFF
>TRBJ1-6|TRBV2|NA|NA
TGTGCCCGCGAGCCCGTTCCTGGTTCACCCCTCCACTTT
CAREPVPGSPLHF
>TRBJ1-2|TRBV29-1|NA|TRBD1
TGCAGCGTCTGGACAGGGTCGTCTGGCTACACCTTC
CSVWTGSSGYTF
>TRBJ1-2|TRBV11-2|NA|NA
TGTGCCAGCAGCTCTCAGGGGAACTATGGCTACACCTTC
CASSSQGNYGYTF
>TRBJ2-7|TRBV6-1|NA|NA
TGTGCCAGCAGTGAAGCGCGATACGAGCAGTACTTC
CASSEARYEQYF
>TRBJ2-1|TRBV7-8|NA|NA
TGTGCCAGCAGCTTAGGCGGGGGCCCCACCTACAATGAGCAGTTCTTC
CASSLGGGPTYNEQFF
>TRBJ1-4|TRBV27|once|NA
TGTGCCAGCAGTTTCCCGCCCGAGGGCTACAATGAAAAACTGTTTTTT
CASSFPPEGYNEKLFF
>TRBJ2-7|TRBV7-2|NA|NA
TGTGCCAGCAGCTCCCCCCACTACGAGCAGTACTTC
CASSSPHYEQYF
>TRBJ1-3|TRBV4-1|NA|NA
TGCGCCAGCAGCCAAGACCAGGGGTCTGGAAACACCATATATTTT
CASSQDQGSGNTIYF
>TRBJ2-3|TRBV5-1|NA|TRBD2
TGCGCCAGCAGCCCCGGGACTAGCGGACACACAGATACGCAGTATTTT
CASSPGTSGHTDTQYF
>TRBJ2-2|TRBV27|once|NA
TGTGCCAGCAGGGGACACACGTTGACCGGGGAGCTGTTTTTT
CASRGHTLTGELFF
>TRBJ2-1|TRBV25-1|NA|TRBD2
TGTGCCAGCAGTGATCGGACTAGCGGGGCTCTATACAATGAGCAGTTCTTC
CASSDRTSGALYNEQFF
>TRBJ1-2|TRBV2|NA|TRBD1
TGTGCCAGCAGTGAGGACAGGCTCCTGGGTAGCTACACCTTC
CASSEDRLLGSYTF
>TRBJ2-3|TRBV12-5|NA|TRBD1
TGTGCTAGTGGTACCGGGACAGGGCAAGATACGCAGTATTTT
CASGTGTGQDTQYF
>TRBJ2-2|TRBV11-3|NA|NA
TGTGCCAGCAGCTTGACAACAATGAACACCGGGGAGCTGTTTTTT
CASSLTTMNTGELFF
>TRBJ1-1|TRBV2|NA|NA
TGTGCCAGCAGGGGCTCCAGCCTAATAAGGGAAGCTTTCTTT
CASRGSSLIREAFF
>TRBJ2-1|TRBV19|NA|NA
TGTGCCACCGGAGGAATTTACAATGAGCAGTTCTTC
CATGGIYNEQFF
>TRBJ2-3|TRBV10-3|NA|NA
TGTGCCAGCGCCCAACAGGATGAGACGCAGTATTTT
CASAQQDETQYF
>TRBJ1-5|TRBV27|once|TRBD1
TGTGCCAGCAGTGGAGGACAGGCCTGGGGCAATCAGCCCCAGCATTTT
CASSGGQAWGNQPQHF
>TRBJ1-5|TRBV2|NA|NA
TGTGCCAGCAGTGTAGTGTATAGGGGCCAGCCCCAGCATTTT
CASSVVYRGQPQHF
>TRBJ2-2|TRBV27|NA|NA
TGTGCCAGCAGTCAGATAGGGGTCGGGGAGCTGTTTTTT
CASSQIGVGELFF
>TRBJ2-1|TRBV3-1/TRBV3-2|NA|TRBD2
TGTGCCAGCAGCCAGACTAGCGCCAGCTCCTACAATGAGCAGTTCTTC
CASSQTSASSYNEQFF
>TRBJ2-2|TRBV5-5|NA|NA
TGTGCCAGCAGCTTGAGTCCTGGTAGGAACACCGGGGAGCTGTTTTTT
CASSLSPGRNTGELFF
>TRBJ1-3|TRBV10-3|once|NA
TGTGCCATCAGTGAGACAGCTGGAAACACCATATATTTT
CAISETAGNTIYF
>TRBJ1-6|TRBV14|NA|TRBD1
TGTGCCAGCAGCTCCGGACAGGGGACTTCACCCCTCCACTTT
CASSSGQGTSPLHF
>TRBJ2-1|TRBV7-8|NA|TRBD1
TGTGCCAGCAGCTTAAGTCCCCTGGGTAGGGACAGGAAACACAATGAGCAGTTCTTC
CASSLSPLGRDRKHNEQFF
>TRBJ1-1|TRBV11-2|NA|NA
TGTGCCAGCAGCTTAGCTTTGGGGGCGAACACTGAAGCTTTCTTT
CASSLALGANTEAFF
>TRBJ2-7|TRBV27|NA|TRBD2
TGTGCCAGCAGCCCCTCGGTAGCGGGCACCTACGAGCAGTACTTC
CASSPSVAGTYEQYF
>TRBJ1-1|TRBV10-3|NA|NA
TGTGCCATCAGTAGACTCGAGACTGAAGCTTTCTTT
CAISRLETEAFF
>TRBJ1-1|TRBV18|NA|NA
TGTGCCAGCTCACCTCAGGCCGGGGGTCGCACTGAAGCTTTCTTT
CASSPQAGGRTEAFF